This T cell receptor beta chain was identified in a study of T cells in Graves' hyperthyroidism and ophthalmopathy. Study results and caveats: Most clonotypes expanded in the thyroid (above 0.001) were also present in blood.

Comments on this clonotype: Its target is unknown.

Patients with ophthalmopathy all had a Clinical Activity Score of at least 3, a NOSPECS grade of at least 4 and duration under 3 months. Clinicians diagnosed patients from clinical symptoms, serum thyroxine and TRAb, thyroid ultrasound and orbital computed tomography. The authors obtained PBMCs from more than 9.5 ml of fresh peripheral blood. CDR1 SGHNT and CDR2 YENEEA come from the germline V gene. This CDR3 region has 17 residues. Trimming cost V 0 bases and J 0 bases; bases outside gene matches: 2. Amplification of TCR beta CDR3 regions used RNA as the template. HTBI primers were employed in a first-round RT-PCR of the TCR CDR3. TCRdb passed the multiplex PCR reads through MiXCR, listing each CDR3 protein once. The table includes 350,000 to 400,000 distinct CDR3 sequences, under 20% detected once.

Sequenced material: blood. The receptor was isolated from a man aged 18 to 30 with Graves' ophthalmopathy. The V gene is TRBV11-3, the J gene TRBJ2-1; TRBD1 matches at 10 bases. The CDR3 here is CASSLDGTGDSYNEQFF. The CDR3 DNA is TGTGCCAGCAGCTTAGATGGGACAGGGGACTCCTACAATGAGCAGTTCTTC.